The entry that follows covers one T cell receptor (beta chain) sequence. The assay was immunoSEQ multiplex PCR, and TCRdb's table has in-frame clones only and misses some. The sample shows 75,000 to 100,000 clones, roughly 87% of them seen only once. The record originates from a study of T cell responses to AZD1222 COVID-19 vaccine. With 3 bases removed from V and 4 bases from J, the gap between germline ends came to 15 bases. The CDR3 is 15 residues long. Germline V gene lookup returns CDR1 SEHNR and CDR2 FQNEAQ (reference sequence). This clonotype was sampled from an adult in good health. V gene TRBV7-9 combines with J gene TRBJ1-1; D possibly corresponds to TRBD1 (5 bases). The specimen comprised peripheral blood, sampled on day 0 of AZD1222 vaccination. As DNA, the CDR3 is TGTGCCAGCAGCTTCGGGTTAGGGGAAGGCACTGAAGCTTTCTTT. This translates into CASSFGLGEGTEAFF.